These 5 T cell receptor beta chains were sequenced from one sample in a study of T cells in Graves' hyperthyroidism and ophthalmopathy. TCR beta CDR3 regions were amplified from RNA. In the first-round RT-PCR of the TCR CDR3, the HTBI primer set was used. Via MiXCR, TCRdb re-called the multiplex PCR reads, giving one row per CDR3 protein. The data hold 550,000 to 700,000 distinct CDR3 sequences, with about 15% observed a single time. The specimen was blood. All receptors come from a woman aged 40 to 50 with Graves' ophthalmopathy.

This sequence joins TRBV30 and TRBJ2-2; 12 bases map to TRBD2. J lost 5 bases, V lost 3 bases, and 19 bases had no gene match. Germline V lookup: CDR1 GTSNPN, CDR2 SVGIG (reference sequence). CDR3 size: 20 residues. The CDR3 nucleotides are TGTGCCTGGAGGGAACCCGAGGGACTAGCGGGTTTAGGAAAAACCGGGGAGCTGTTTTTT. This gives the protein CAWREPEGLAGLGKTGELFF.

In its sample, this clonotype was seen many times. The chain carries TRBV27 and TRBJ2-2, with a possible D match to TRBD2 (6 bases). Trimming cost V 5 bases and J 4 bases, with 17 bases left between them. The CDR3 totals 16 residues. From germline, CDR1 is MNHEY and CDR2 SMNVEV (reference sequence). CDR3 residues: CASSPLTRAITGELFF. The CDR3 nucleotides read TGTGCCAGCAGTCCCTTGACTAGGGCTATCACCGGGGAGCTGTTTTTT.

The J gene is TRBJ2-4, the V gene TRBV27; D may match TRBD1 or TRBD2 (6 bases each). CDR1 is MNHEY, CDR2 SMNVEV, per germline (reference sequence). Trimming stripped 5 bases from V and 5 bases from J, with 19 bases between. This CDR3 has 16 residues. DNA of the CDR3: TGTGCCAGCAGTCCATTCTTGGGGGGCGGTGAAAACATTCAGTACTTC. It is translated as CASSPFLGGGENIQYF.

This sequence joins TRBV12-3 or TRBV12-4 and TRBJ1-5; 10 nucleotides line up with TRBD1. This CDR3 is built from 16 residues. Unmatched junction bases numbered 7, after V lost 3 bases and J lost 5 bases. The CDR3 sequence is CASSFWTGGDYQPQHF. The CDR3, as DNA: TGTGCCAGCAGTTTCTGGACAGGGGGTGACTATCAGCCCCAGCATTTT.

This clonotype was detected ten times or more. The chain uses TRBV2 and TRBJ1-5; perhaps TRBD1 as D (6 bases). Germline lookup yields CDR1 SNHLY and CDR2 FYNNEI. The ends were cut back, 5 bases at V and 7 bases at J, with 15 bases in the middle. The CDR3 is 14 amino acids. The CDR3 sequence: CASSPLRDTQPQHF. CDR3 nucleotides: TGTGCCAGCAGTCCTCTCCGGGACACGCAGCCCCAGCATTTT.